This T cell receptor beta chain emerged from a study of blood T cell repertoires in COVID-19 (dated by TCRdb to the early 2020s). Describing the broader study: Collaborator samples came from the United States, Italy and Spain and covered acute and convalescent phases of COVID-19. The repertoires were released in a freely available public database intended as a resource for research on the immune response to SARS-CoV-2. The material from the prospective study consisted of cDNA or gDNA derived from T cells, B-cell-depleted T cells, or PBMCs. The samples were drawn from the first 160 participants of the ongoing ImmuneRACE study and from roughly 1,300 subjects provided by 6 global collaborators. Subjects who had been exposed to COVID-19, were actively infected with it, or had recovered from it provided the deeply sampled blood TCRbeta repertoires that made up the dataset. Sample metadata almost always included a de-identified subject ID, COVID-19 status, age in years and sex. Where HLA class I and class II types were available, the types were taken from metadata supplied by the sample provider, not from assay-based typing.

Overall results and qualifications from the work: The quantity of clinical and demographic metadata differed by source and by participant and was supplied without curation.

Participants in the prospective study were aged about 18 to 100 years, lived in over 20 United States geographic areas, and enrolled through a virtual design. To assign participants to cohorts, the prospective study relied on clinical history that participants themselves reported in a screening survey and a study questionnaire. Recovered participants in ImmuneRACE Cohort 3 were defined by two consecutive negative NP/OP PCR tests, clearance by a healthcare professional, or resolution of symptoms. In the prospective study, mobile phlebotomists collected whole blood, serum and a nasopharyngeal or oropharyngeal swab from each participant. Participants in the prospective study had the option to provide additional blood draws and questionnaires over a roughly 2-month period. Prospective study blood samples were shipped either frozen or at room temperature before DNA extraction. A remark on this clone: This clone's antigen is unknown. Base quality data are lacking; no much larger clone is found one base away.

TCRbeta CDR3 regions were amplified from genomic DNA by means of the immunoSEQ Assay, a bias-controlled multiplex PCR. Per the source publication's procedure: The number of nucleated cells in each sample was estimated by amplification of reference gene primers within the assay. To quantify the absolute abundance of each unique TCRbeta CDR3 rearrangement, sequence reads were collapsed and filtered. For each sample, productive Simpson clonality was calculated as the square root of Simpson's diversity index over productive rearrangements. TCRdb provides this immuneACCESS table in a form limited to in-frame rearrangements. Some clones are lacking; in checked studies, under half of them reflect an unresolved V gene, and why the rest are absent is not known. That table is the source of V, J and clone size, and D and trimming were worked out from the DNA. Within this sample are 150,000 to 200,000 clones, with about 91% of them counted one time only. The ten biggest clones cover 0.77% of the sample.

CDR1 and CDR2 are drawn from the germline V gene (reference sequence): LGHDT, YNNKEL. Including the terminal cysteine and phenylalanine, the CDR3 comprises 20 residues. Solely the CDR3 DNA is kept, with 60 bases framed from the first base. Germline trimming: 3 bases from V, 0 bases from J; junction bases outside gene matches: 17. The sequence links TRBV3-1 (or the pseudogene TRBV3-2) to TRBJ2-1; 7 central bases correspond to TRBD2. The sample taken for sequencing was PBMCs or T cells enriched from blood (not recorded which). The TCR comes from a woman aged 18-29 years who had recovered from COVID-19. The CDR3 amino acid sequence is: CASSHPSPGLPLHSYNEQFF. The nucleotide sequence reads as follows: TGTGCCAGCAGCCACCCCTCCCCGGGACTACCCCTGCACTCCTACAATGAGCAGTTCTTC.